This TCR beta chain was sequenced during a study of shared clonotypes between healthy human individuals. Concerning this clone itself: The same CDR3 is also encoded by other DNA sequences in this sample.

Assay: immunoSEQ multiplex PCR; the TCRdb copy retains only in-frame clones and omits some. The repertoire holds some 2,000,000 clones, with over 85% as singletons. The naive CD8 subset, CD45RO-negative cells positively selected for CCR7, excluded terminally differentiated effector memory CD45RA+ cells. The CDR3 contains 13 residues. In germline, CDR1 is LNHDA, CDR2 SQIVND (reference sequence). The V end lost 3 bases, the J end lost 6 bases, and 9 bases lay between the germline ends. The chain employs TRBV19 and TRBJ1-5; D gene ambiguous. The sequence was collected from a young man in good health. Sequenced material: naive CD8+ T cells sorted from blood. The CDR3 reads CASSILERQPQHF. The CDR3 coding sequence is TGTGCCAGTAGTATCTTAGAACGTCAGCCCCAGCATTTT.